This T cell receptor (beta chain) derives from a study of PD-1 blockade in classical Hodgkin lymphoma. General study results and limits: Reports indicated that newly diagnosed patients had lower baseline TCR diversity than healthy donors did. The CD4+ diversity rise by C4D1 was clearest in complete responders.

About this clone itself: Antigen specificity is unknown.

The V and J ends lost 3 bases and 9 bases respectively, with 9 bases between them. Germline loops: CDR1 LGHNT, CDR2 FRNRAP. The CDR3 is made up of 12 amino acids. Specified time point: cycle 4 day 1 (C4D1), after 6 weeks of nivolumab. Relapse after autologous stem cell transplantation occurred in every patient, and brentuximab vedotin exposure varied. Method: immunoSEQ multiplex PCR; TCRdb's copy keeps in-frame clones and lacks some. This table has about 96,000 clones, about 93% appearing once. This specimen was peripheral blood mononuclear cells (PBMCs), taken before the fourth cycle of nivolumab. The source of this sequence is a human donor with classical Hodgkin lymphoma. This rearrangement joins TRBV12-5 to TRBJ2-1; no reliable D call. The CDR3 region has the DNA TGTGCTAGTGGTTTCCAAATGGGTGAGCAGTTCTTC. The encoded protein is CASGFQMGEQFF.